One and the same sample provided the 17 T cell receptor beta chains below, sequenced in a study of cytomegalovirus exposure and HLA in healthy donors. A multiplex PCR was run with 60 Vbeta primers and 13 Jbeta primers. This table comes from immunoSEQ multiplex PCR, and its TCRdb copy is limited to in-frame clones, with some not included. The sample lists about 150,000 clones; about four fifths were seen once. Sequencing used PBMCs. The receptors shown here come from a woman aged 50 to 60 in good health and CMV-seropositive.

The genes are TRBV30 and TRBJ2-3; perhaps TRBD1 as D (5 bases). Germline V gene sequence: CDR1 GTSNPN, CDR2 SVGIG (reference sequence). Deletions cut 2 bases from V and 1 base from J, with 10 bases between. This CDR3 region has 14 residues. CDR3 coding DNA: TGTGCCTGGAGTACTCAGGGCGGCACAGATACGCAGTATTTT. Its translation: CAWSTQGGTDTQYF.

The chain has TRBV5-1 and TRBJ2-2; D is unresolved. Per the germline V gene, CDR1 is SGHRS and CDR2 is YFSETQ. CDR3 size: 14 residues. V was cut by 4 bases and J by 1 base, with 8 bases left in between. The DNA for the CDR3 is TGCGCCAGCAGCGGGCGACAGAACACCGGGGAGCTGTTTTTT. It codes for CASSGRQNTGELFF.

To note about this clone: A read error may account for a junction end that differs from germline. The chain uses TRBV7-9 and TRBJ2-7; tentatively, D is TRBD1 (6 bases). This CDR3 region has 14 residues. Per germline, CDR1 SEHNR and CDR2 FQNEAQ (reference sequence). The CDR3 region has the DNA TGTTCCAGCAGCCCCTCAACAGGGAGCTACGAGCAGTACTTC. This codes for CSSSPSTGSYEQYF. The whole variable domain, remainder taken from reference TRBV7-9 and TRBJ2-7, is DTGVSQNPRHKITKRGQNVTFRCDPISEHNRLYWYRQTLGQGPEFLTYFQNEAQLEKSRLLSDRFSAERPKGSFSTLEIQRTEQGDSAMYLCSSSPSTGSYEQYFGPGTRLTVT.

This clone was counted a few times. CDR3 sequence (DNA): TGCGCCAGCAGCTCGCAACAGGGGGCGGGAGAGACCCAGTACTTC. This translates into CASSSQQGAGETQYF. V and J are TRBV5-1 and TRBJ2-5, with 9 bases that match TRBD1. CDR1 is SGHRS and CDR2 is YFSETQ in the germline V gene. With V trimmed by 3 bases and J by 4 bases, 7 bases remained unmatched. The CDR3 is 15 amino acids.

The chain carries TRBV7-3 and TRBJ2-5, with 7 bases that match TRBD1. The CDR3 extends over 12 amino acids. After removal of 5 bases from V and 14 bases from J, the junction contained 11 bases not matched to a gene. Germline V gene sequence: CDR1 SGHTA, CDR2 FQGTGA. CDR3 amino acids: CASSLYEGQTYF. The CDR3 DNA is TGTGCCAGCAGCCTATACGAGGGACAGACCTACTTC.

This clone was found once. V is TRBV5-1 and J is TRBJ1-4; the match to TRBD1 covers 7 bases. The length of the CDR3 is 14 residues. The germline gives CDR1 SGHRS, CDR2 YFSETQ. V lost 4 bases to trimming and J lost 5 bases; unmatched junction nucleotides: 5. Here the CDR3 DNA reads TGCGCCAGCAGCCTGACAGGGCCGAATGAAAAACTGTTTTTT. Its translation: CASSLTGPNEKLFF.

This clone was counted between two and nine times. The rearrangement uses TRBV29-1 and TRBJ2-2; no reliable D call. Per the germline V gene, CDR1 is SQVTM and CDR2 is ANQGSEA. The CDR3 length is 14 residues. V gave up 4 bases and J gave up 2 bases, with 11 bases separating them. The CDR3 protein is CSVGNQINTGELFF. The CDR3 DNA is TGCAGCGTTGGAAACCAGATTAACACCGGGGAGCTGTTTTTT.

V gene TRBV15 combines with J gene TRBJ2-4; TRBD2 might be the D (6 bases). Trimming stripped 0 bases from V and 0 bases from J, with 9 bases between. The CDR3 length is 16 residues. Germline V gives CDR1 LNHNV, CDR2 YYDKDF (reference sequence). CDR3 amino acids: CATSRDPGLAKNIQYF. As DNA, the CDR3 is TGTGCCACCAGCAGAGACCCGGGACTAGCCAAAAACATTCAGTACTTC.

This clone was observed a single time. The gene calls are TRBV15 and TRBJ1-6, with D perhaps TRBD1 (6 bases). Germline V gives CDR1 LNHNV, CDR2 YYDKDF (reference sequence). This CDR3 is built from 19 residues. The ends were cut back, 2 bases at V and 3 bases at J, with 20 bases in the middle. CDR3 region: CATSRRRRPGEGYNSPLHF. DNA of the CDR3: TGTGCCACCAGCAGACGCCGGCGACCAGGGGAGGGCTATAATTCACCCCTCCACTTT.

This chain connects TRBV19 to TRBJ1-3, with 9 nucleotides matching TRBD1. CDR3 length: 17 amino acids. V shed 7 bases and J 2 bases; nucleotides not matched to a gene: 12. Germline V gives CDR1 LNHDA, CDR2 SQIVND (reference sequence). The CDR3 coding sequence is TGTGCCAGTAAGGATGTGGGACAGGGCACTACTGGAAACACCATATATTTT. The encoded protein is CASKDVGQGTTGNTIYF. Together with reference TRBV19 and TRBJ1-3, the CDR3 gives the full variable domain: DGGITQSPKYLFRKEGQNVTLSCEQNLNHDAMYWYRQDPGQGLRLIYYSQIVNDFQKGDIAEGYSVSREKKESFPLTVTSAQKNPTAFYLCASKDVGQGTTGNTIYFGEGSWLTVV.

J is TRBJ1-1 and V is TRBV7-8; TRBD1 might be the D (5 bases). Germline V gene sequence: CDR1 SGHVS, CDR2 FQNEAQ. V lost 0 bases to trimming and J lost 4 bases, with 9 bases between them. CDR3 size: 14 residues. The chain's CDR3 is CASSLAGHSTEAFF. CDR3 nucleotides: TGTGCCAGCAGCTTAGCGGGGCACTCCACTGAAGCTTTCTTT.

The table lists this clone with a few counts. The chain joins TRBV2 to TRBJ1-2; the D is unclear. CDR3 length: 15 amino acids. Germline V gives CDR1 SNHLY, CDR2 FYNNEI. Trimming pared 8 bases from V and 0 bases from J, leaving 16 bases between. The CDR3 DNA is TGTGCCAGCCGAGAGAGGGAATTTACTAACTATGGCTACACCTTC. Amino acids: CASREREFTNYGYTF.

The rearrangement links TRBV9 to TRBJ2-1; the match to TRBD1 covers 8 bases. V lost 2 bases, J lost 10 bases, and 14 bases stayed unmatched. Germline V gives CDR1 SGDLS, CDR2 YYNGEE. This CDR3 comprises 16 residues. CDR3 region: CASSVRWRQGLGEQFF. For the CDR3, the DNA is TGTGCCAGCAGCGTGAGGTGGAGACAGGGGTTGGGGGAGCAGTTCTTC. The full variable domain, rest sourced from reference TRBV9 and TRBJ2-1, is DSGVTQTPKHLITATGQRVTLRCSPRSGDLSVYWYQQSLDQGLQFLIQYYNGEERAKGNILERFSAQQFPDLHSELNLSSLELGDSALYFCASSVRWRQGLGEQFFGPGTRLTVL.

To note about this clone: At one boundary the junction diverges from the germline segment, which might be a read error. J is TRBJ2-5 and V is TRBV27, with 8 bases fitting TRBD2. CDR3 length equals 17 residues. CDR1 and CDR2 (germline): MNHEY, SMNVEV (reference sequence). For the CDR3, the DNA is TGTGCCAACAGTCCCCACTTTAGCGGGATGAATCAAGAGACCCAGTACTTC. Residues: CANSPHFSGMNQETQYF.

DNA of the CDR3: TGTGCCAGCAGCTTGGTGAGCTCTGGGGCCAACGTCCTGACTTTC. It codes for CASSLVSSGANVLTF. V is TRBV5-4 and J is TRBJ2-6; no reliable D call. The CDR3 consists of 15 residues. Germline V gene data show CDR1 as SGHNT and CDR2 as YYREEE (reference sequence). Trimming took 0 bases from V and 0 from J, leaving 4 bases between them.

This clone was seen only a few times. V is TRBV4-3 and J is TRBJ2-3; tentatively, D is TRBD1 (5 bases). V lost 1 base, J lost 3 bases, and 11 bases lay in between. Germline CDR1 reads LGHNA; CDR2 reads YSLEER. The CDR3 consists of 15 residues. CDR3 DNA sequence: TGCGCCAGCAGCCAAGCAGGGTCCGGAACAGATACGCAGTATTTT. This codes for CASSQAGSGTDTQYF.

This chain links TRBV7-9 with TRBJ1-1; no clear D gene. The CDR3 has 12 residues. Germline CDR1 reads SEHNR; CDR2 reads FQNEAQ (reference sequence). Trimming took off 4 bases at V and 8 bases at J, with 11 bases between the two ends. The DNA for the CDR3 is TGTGCCAGCAGCTCCGAGTCGCAAGAAGCTTTCTTT. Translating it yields CASSSESQEAFF.